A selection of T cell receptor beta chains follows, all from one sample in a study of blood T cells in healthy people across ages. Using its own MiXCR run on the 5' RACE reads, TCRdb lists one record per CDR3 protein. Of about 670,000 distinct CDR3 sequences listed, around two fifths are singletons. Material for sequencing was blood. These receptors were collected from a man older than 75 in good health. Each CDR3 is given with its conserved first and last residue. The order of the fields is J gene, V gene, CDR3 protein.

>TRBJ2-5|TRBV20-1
CSANGVRASKGTQYF
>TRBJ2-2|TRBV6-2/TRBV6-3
CASSYTRTGKNTGELFF
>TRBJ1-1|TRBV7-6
CASSLAPTGGVYTEAFF
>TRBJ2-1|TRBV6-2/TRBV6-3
CASKQSYNEQFF
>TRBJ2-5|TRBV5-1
CASSLFPGTSGRRTQYF
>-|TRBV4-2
CASSQVQGSEQYF
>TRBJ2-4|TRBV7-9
CASSSGLDSKNIQYF
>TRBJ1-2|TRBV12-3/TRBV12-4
CASSSNSRQANYGYTF
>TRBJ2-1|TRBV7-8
CASSLILAGRGQFF
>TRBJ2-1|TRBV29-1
CSVSRRERGEQFF
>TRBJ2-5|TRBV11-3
CASSRTQGFHNEQYF
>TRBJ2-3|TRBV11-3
CASSSGTGDHQSTDTQYF
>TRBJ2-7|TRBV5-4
CASSPGGDMGYEQYF
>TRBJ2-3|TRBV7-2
CASSLRNPHTDTQYF
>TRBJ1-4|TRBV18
CASSDAGQQGGGEKLFF
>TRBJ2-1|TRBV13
CASSAEEGEQFF
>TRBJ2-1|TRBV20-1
CSVTLRGVTPEEQFF
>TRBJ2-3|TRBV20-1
CSASRQGGTDTQYF
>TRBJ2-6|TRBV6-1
CASSGRTGKSGANVLTF
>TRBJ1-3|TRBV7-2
CASSLARSSGNTIYF